Here is one T cell receptor beta chain with its context. Its target is unknown. This specimen comes from a study of T cell responses to AZD1222 COVID-19 vaccine. Study-level points and caveats: Baseline antibody screening turned up just five to seven seropositive AZD1222 recipients.

CDR1 is SGHDN, CDR2 FVKESK, per germline. Trimming stripped 1 base from V and 5 bases from J, with 11 bases between. This CDR3 region has 14 residues. Assay used: immunoSEQ multiplex PCR; TCRdb lists only in-frame clones, some missing. The sample shows some 130,000 clones, 90% of them seen only once. The chain uses TRBV14 and TRBJ1-2; D uncertain. The receptor was derived from an adult in good health. This material consisted of peripheral blood, taken on day 0 of AZD1222 vaccination. CDR3 in amino acids: CASSQGGWGYGYTF. In DNA form, the CDR3 reads TGTGCCAGCAGCCAAGGAGGATGGGGTTATGGCTACACCTTC.